This T cell receptor (beta chain) stems from a study of blood T cell repertoires in COVID-19. Study-level information: The analysed material was cDNA or gDNA that came from T cells, B-cell-depleted T cells, or PBMCs.

The table came from immunoSEQ multiplex PCR; TCRdb's copy has only in-frame clones and leaves some out. The sample records hundreds of thousands of clones, 70% to 90% being singletons. Followed over time, Seattle patients had been enrolled while infection was active. Germline-derived CDR1 and CDR2 are SSHAT and FNYEAQ (reference sequence). CDR3 length: 15 amino acids. This clone was detected only a few times. The junction shows a germline mismatch at one end, possibly a read error. The TCR originated in a woman aged 25 to 39 with COVID-19, enrolled during active disease. The genes are TRBV7-7 and TRBJ1-3, with TRBD1 matching 7 bases. Sequenced sample: peripheral blood. The CDR3 DNA is TGTGCTAGCAGCCGACAGGGCATCTCTGGAAACACCATATATTTT. It is translated as CASSRQGISGNTIYF.